The source of this T cell receptor beta chain is a study of blood T cell repertoires in COVID-19. Study-level background: Acute and convalescent COVID-19 specimens originated in the United States, Italy and Spain. Sample material is recorded as cDNA or gDNA derived from T cells, B-cell-depleted T cells, or PBMCs.

Adults between roughly 18 and 90 years of age took part from under 30 US areas. The study assigned cohorts using participant-reported clinical history. V was pared by 4 bases and J by 3 bases, with 11 bases between. The CDR3 is 13 amino acids. Germline V gene data show CDR1 as SGHRS and CDR2 as YFSETQ. Method: immunoSEQ multiplex PCR; TCRdb's copy keeps in-frame clones and lacks some. The data show fewer than 350,000 clones, approximately 90% seen once. The TCR sequence derives from a woman between 40 and 55 years old with acute COVID-19. Sequenced material: PBMCs or T cells enriched from blood (not recorded which). The chain joins TRBV5-1 to TRBJ2-7; the D is unclear. CDR3 nucleotide sequence: TGCGCCAGCAGCCCTCGACTCAACTACGAGCAGTACTTC. Amino acids: CASSPRLNYEQYF. Supplemented by reference TRBV5-1 and TRBJ2-7, the full variable domain reads KAGVTQTPRYLIKTRGQQVTLSCSPISGHRSVSWYQQTPGQGLQFLFEYFSETQRNKGNFPGRFSGRQFSNSRSEMNVSTLELGDSALYLCASSPRLNYEQYFGPGTRLTVT.